This TCR beta chain was identified in a study of shared clonotypes between healthy human individuals. The J segment lost 3 bases and the V segment lost 6 bases, leaving 14 bases of the junction unmatched. The CDR3 extends over 16 amino acids. Germline V gene sequence: CDR1 SGHRS, CDR2 YFSETQ. Data came from immunoSEQ multiplex PCR; TCRdb stores just in-frame clones and leaves some out. Of about 380,000 clones in the sample, around 96% were seen once. This receptor was identified in a man aged 30 to 39 in good health. The chain links TRBV5-1 to TRBJ2-7, with TRBD1 matching over 8 bases. Material: memory CD8+ T cells sorted from blood. Subset indicated: CD45RO+ cells pooled with CCR7-negative TemRA cells. CDR3 in DNA: TGCGCCAGCACATCCCCCCGGGACAGGACCGACTACGAGCAGTACTTC. Translating gives CASTSPRDRTDYEQYF. Complete variable domain (other parts from reference TRBV5-1 and TRBJ2-7): KAGVTQTPRYLIKTRGQQVTLSCSPISGHRSVSWYQQTPGQGLQFLFEYFSETQRNKGNFPGRFSGRQFSNSRSEMNVSTLELGDSALYLCASTSPRDRTDYEQYFGPGTRLTVT.